What follows describes a single T cell receptor beta chain. These data come from a study of T cells expressing NK-cell markers. Study as a whole: Investigators obtained TCR beta repertoires from sorted CD3+CD56+NKG2C+, CD3+CD56+NKG2C- and CD3+CD56-NKG2C+ T cells.

This CDR3 region has 17 residues. Germline CDR1 SGHTA, CDR2 FQGNSA. TCRdb reworked the 5' RACE reads into one entry per CDR3 protein, no DNA. Its clone listing holds about 550,000 distinct CDR3 sequences. The V and J genes are TRBV7-2 and TRBJ2-7; TCRdb names TRBD1, which stays unverified in the absence of DNA. Specimen: blood T cells: a sorted CD56 or NKG2C T cell subset, CD4+ or CD8+ T cells, or bulk PBMC T cells (not recorded which). The sequence derives from a man aged 18 to 29 in good health. Here the CDR3 reads CASSLHNRSGRTYEQYF.